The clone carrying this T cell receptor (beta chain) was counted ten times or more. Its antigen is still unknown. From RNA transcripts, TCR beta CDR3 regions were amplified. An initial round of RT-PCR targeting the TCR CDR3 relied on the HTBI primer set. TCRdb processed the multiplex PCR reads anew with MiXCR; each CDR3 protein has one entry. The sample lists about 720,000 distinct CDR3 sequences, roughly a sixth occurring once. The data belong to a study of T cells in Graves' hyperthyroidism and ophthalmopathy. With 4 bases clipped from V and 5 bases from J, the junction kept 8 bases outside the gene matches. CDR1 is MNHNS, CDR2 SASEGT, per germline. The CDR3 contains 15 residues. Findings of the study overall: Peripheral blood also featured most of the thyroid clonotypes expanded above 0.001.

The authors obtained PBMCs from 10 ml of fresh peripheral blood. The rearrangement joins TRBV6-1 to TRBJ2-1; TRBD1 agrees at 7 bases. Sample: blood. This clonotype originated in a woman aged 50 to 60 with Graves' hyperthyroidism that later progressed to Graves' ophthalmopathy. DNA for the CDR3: TGTGCCAGCAGTGGGGGACACAGGGGAGACAATGAGCAGTTCTTC. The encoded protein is CASSGGHRGDNEQFF.